This paragraph covers one T cell receptor beta chain sequence. The source of the sample is a study of blood T cell repertoires in COVID-19. Clones were sequenced by immunoSEQ multiplex PCR, and TCRdb holds only the in-frame ones, with some missing. Of 200,000 to 250,000 clones in the sample, approximately 83% are singletons; the top ten hold about 3%. V gave up 7 bases and J gave up 6 bases, with 18 bases separating them. The CDR3 covers 14 residues. Germline CDR1 reads MNHEY; CDR2 reads SVGAGI. Material: peripheral blood. The gene calls are TRBV6-5 and TRBJ1-1; D call uncertain. This TCR derives from a young woman who had recovered from COVID-19. The CDR3 nucleotides are TGTGCCAGCAAGGGAGTGAGTGGGGTGGCTGAAGCTTTCTTT. Its protein is CASKGVSGVAEAFF.